This TCR beta chain was observed in a study of OX40 agonist ivuxolimab in advanced cancers. Study-level background: Ivuxolimab doses were 0.01, 0.1, 0.3, 1.5, 3 or 10 mg/kg every 2 weeks. Whole-study findings and limits: Both CD4+ and CD8+ T cell populations in blood had undergone clonal expansion by week 6 at 0.1 to 3.0 mg/kg.

Data came from immunoSEQ multiplex PCR; TCRdb stores just in-frame clones and leaves some out. The sample has about 85,000 clones, roughly 91% seen once. Germline V gene data show CDR1 as MDHEN and CDR2 as SYDVKM. CDR3 length: 14 residues. Trimming took 8 bases from V and 0 from J, leaving 13 bases between them. On this clone: Its antigen is still unknown.

J is TRBJ1-2 and V is TRBV28, with D possibly matching TRBD1 (5 bases). The specimen comprised CD4+ or CD8+ T cells sorted from blood, sampled in a trial of the OX40 agonist ivuxolimab. This clonotype originated in an adult with an advanced solid tumor such as melanoma, head and neck, liver or kidney cancer. CDR3 nucleotide sequence: TGTGCCAGCGGGGGGGAGGTAGCTAACTATGGCTACACCTTC. Translating gives CASGGEVANYGYTF.